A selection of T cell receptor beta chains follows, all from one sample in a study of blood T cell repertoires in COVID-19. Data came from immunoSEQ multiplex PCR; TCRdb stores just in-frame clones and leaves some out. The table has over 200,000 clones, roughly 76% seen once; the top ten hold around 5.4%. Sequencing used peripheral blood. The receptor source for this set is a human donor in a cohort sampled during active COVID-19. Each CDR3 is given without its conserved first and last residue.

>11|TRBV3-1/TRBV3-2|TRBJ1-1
ASSQDTGGEAF
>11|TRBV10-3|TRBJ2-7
AIGGQLGSEQY
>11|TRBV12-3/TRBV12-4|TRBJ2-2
ASSRQGTGELF
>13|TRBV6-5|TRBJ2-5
ASSYGTSGRETQY
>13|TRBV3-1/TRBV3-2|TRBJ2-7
ASSQEGGALHEQY
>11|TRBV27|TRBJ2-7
ASSPGLHYEQY
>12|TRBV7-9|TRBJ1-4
ASSRGQLSEKLF
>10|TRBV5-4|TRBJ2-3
ASSLAGNTQY
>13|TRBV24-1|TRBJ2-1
ASSGAGAGYNEQF
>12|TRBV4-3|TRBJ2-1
ASSGSPSYNEQF
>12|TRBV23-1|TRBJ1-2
ASSHQGSGHGYT
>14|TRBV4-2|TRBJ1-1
ASSQGSAGLGTEAF
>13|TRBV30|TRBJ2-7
AWSIAQGTRYEQY
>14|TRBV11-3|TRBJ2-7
ASSPGTSGSQYEQY
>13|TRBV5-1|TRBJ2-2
ASSLGTGNTGELF
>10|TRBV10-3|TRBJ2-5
AKGQTQETQY
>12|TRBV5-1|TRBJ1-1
ASSSQTGSTEAF
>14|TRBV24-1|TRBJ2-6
ATSDDRVTGANVLT
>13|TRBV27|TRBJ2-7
ASSPLAGGSYEQY
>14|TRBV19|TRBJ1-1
ASSIRRQGINAEAF
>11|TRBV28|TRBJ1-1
ASSNRGRTEAF
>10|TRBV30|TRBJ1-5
AQGGNNQPQH
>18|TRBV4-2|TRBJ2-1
ASSQDLSYRMAGKGNEQF
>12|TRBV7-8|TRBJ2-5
ASSLARERETQY
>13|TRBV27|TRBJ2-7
ASSLKTGYPYEQY
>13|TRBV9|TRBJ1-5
ASSLTGQGGQPQH
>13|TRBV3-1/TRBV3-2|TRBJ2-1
ASSQTGRTYNEQF
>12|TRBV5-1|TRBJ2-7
ASSLTSGTYEQY
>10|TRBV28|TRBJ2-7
ASRLGAYEQY
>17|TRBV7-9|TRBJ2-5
ASSPRTSGRTPIQETQY
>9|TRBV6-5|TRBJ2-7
ASSQAYEQY
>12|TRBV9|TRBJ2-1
ASSPPGSYNEQF
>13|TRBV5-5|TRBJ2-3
ASSLRGSGTDTQY
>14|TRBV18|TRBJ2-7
ASSPSRQGRTYEQY
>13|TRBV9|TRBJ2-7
ASSAYSGRSYEQY
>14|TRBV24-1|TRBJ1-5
ATSDPGTGSNQPQH
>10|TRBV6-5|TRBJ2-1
ASSPGYNEQF
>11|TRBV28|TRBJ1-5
ASSSQAISPQH
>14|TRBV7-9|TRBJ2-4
ASSPPLTRAKNIQY
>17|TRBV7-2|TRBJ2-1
ASSLPQGLDRSSYNEQF
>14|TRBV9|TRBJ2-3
ASSVGNSGRKDTQY
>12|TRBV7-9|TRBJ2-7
ASSPSGKPYEQY
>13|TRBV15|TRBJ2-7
ATSRAEVWSYEQY
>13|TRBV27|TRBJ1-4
ASSPRTGTNEKLF
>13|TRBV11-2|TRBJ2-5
ASSLGGGAGETQY
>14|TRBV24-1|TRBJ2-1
ATSDPAGGPNNEQF
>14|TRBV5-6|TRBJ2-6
ASSLVRYSGANVLT
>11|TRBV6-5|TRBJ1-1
ASSRLRNTEAF
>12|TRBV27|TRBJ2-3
ASSLDSSTDTQY
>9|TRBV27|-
ASSLNHEQY
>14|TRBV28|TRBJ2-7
ASRRGLAWARGVQY
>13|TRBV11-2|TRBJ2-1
ASSLEAGVGNEQF